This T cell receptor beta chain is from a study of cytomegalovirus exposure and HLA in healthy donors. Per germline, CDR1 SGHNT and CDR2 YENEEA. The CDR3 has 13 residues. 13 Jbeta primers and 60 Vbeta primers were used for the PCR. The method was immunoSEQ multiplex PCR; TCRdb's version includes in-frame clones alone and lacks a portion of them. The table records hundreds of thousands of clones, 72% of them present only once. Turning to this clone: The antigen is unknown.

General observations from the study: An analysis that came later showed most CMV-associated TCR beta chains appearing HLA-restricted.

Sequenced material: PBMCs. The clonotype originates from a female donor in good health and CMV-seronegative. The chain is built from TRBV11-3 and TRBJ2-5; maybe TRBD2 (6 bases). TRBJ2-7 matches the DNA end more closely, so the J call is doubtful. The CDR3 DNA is TGTGCCAGCAGCTCGGGACTCACTTACGAGCAGTACTTC. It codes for CASSSGLTYEQYF.